Listed below are T cell receptor beta chains from one sample, sequenced in a study of shared clonotypes between healthy human individuals. Assay used: immunoSEQ multiplex PCR; TCRdb lists only in-frame clones, some missing. The data hold roughly 1.5 million clones, with 95% to 99% observed a single time. Sequencing was done on a sample of naive CD4+ T cells sorted from blood. The receptors stem from a man aged 25 to 40 in good health. Both conserved end residues are part of each CDR3. Fields, in order: V gene, clone size, J gene, D gene, CDR3 DNA, CDR3 protein. The D gene is left open where the match is weak. Rows may omit the clone size; those that give it use once, few, many or a size class.

>TRBV10-2|-|TRBJ2-7|-
TGCGCCAGCAGCGGGACTTCTTCGGGGATGCAGTACTTC
CASSGTSSGMQYF
>TRBV6-1|once|TRBJ2-7|TRBD2
TGTGCCAGCAGTGCTGCCTGGACTAGCGGACCCTACGAGCAGTACTTC
CASSAAWTSGPYEQYF
>TRBV4-2|-|TRBJ1-2|-
TGTGCCAGCAGCCAAGATGGCCCCTACAAGGACTATGGCTACACCTTC
CASSQDGPYKDYGYTF
>TRBV5-1|-|TRBJ1-1|TRBD1
TGCGCCAGCAGCGACCCGGGACAGGGGTGGACTGAAGCTTTCTTT
CASSDPGQGWTEAFF
>TRBV6-5|-|TRBJ2-3|-
TGTGCCAGCAGTTTGGGGTTGAGCGTTGGGAAAGATACGCAGTATTTT
CASSLGLSVGKDTQYF
>TRBV18|-|TRBJ1-1|-
TGTGCCAGCTCTCAGGACTGGAACACTGAAGCTTTCTTT
CASSQDWNTEAFF
>TRBV7-9|-|TRBJ2-1|-
TGTGCCATTCCTTCGAGGTCGGGAGCGGCCTACAATGAGCAGTTCTTC
CAIPSRSGAAYNEQFF
>TRBV9|-|TRBJ2-5|TRBD1
TGTGCCAGCAGCAAAACGCGACAGGGATCGATTCAGACCCAGTACTTC
CASSKTRQGSIQTQYF
>TRBV5-6|-|TRBJ2-2|TRBD1
TGTGCCAGCAGCTTGTACAGGGGGCGCGACACCGGGGAGCTGTTTTTT
CASSLYRGRDTGELFF
>TRBV5-4|-|TRBJ2-1|-
TGTGCCAGCAGCTTGGTGGGGCCTAGGACGGGTGAGCAGTTCTTC
CASSLVGPRTGEQFF
>TRBV29-1|-|TRBJ2-1|TRBD2
TGCAGCGTTACCTCAGCGGGAGGGCCCAATGAGCAGTTCTTC
CSVTSAGGPNEQFF